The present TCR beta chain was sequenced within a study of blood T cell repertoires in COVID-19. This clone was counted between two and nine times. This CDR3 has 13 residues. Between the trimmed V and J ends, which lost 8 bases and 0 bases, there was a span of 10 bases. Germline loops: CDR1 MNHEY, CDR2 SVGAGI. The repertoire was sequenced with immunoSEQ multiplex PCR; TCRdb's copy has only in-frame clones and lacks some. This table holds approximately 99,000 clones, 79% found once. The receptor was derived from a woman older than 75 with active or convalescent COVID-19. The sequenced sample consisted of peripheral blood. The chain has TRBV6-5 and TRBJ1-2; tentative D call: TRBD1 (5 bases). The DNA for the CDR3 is TGTGCCAGCCGACGGGGGACTAACTATGGCTACACCTTC. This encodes CASRRGTNYGYTF.